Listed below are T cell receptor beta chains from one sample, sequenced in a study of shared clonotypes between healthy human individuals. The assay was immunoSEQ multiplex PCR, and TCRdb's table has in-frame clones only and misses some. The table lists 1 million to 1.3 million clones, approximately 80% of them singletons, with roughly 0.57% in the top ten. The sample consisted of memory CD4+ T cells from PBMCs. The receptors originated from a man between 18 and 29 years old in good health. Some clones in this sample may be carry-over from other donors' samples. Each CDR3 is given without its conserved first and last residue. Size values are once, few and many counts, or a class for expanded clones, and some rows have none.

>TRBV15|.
ATSSPRTGGGELF
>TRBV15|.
ATAKTGNEQY
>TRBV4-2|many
ASSQVGGDYGYT
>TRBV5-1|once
ASSYNPGRKDTQY
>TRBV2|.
ASSVDSYEQY
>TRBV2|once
ASSEYGGSYGYT
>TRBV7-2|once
ASSPAPQSNEQF
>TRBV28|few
ASGQGKRGGNQPQH
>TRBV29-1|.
SGAFRINTEAF
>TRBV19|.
ASSARRTALYGYT